The TCR beta chain under discussion was sequenced for a study of blood T cell repertoires in COVID-19. Study context: PBMCs, B-cell-depleted T cells, or T cells were the source of the cDNA or gDNA that made up the material.

CDR1 and CDR2 (germline): LGHNA, YSLEER. Trimming removed 0 bases at V and 7 bases at J, with 12 bases between. The CDR3 runs 15 residues. How the authors handled the data: Estimated nucleated cell counts came from reference gene primer amplification. Assay: immunoSEQ multiplex PCR; the TCRdb copy retains only in-frame clones and omits some. The DNA gave D and trimming, while V, J and clone size come from that table. The sample yields under 400,000 clones, around 87% seen once. The sequenced material came from peripheral blood. V usage is TRBV4-3 and J usage is TRBJ2-2, with D tentatively TRBD2 (6 bases). This receptor was identified in a man between 18 and 29 years old with active or convalescent COVID-19. The CDR3 spells CASSQEISGVGELFF. The CDR3 coding sequence is TGCGCCAGCAGCCAAGAAATCTCGGGGGTCGGGGAGCTGTTTTTT.